This TCR beta chain is from a study of OX40 agonist ivuxolimab in advanced cancers. Study in general: Patients received ivuxolimab, an agonistic anti-OX40 (CD134) antibody. Study-level points and caveats: Antigen specificity was not determined for the expanded peripheral T cells. Expanded clones belonging to CD8+ T cells outnumbered, on average, those of CD4+.

TCRdb's table, derived via immunoSEQ multiplex PCR, lists solely in-frame clones and lacks some. The table includes roughly 32,000 clones, more than 70% detected once. Of note for this clone: Its antigen is still unknown.

This clonotype was sampled from an adult with an advanced solid tumor such as melanoma, head and neck, liver or kidney cancer. The source material was CD4+ or CD8+ T cells sorted from blood, sampled in a trial of the OX40 agonist ivuxolimab.

The CDR3 sequence: CAVSDTRDSHISPLHF. CDR3 nucleotide sequence: TGTGCCGTAAGTGATACACGTGACAGCCATATTTCACCCCTCCACTTT. This sequence joins TRBV19 and TRBJ1-6; the D gene is possibly TRBD1 (5 bases). Germline CDR1 and CDR2: LNHDA and SQIVND (reference sequence). V lost 11 bases, J lost 9 bases, and 26 bases lay in between. The CDR3 has 16 amino acids.